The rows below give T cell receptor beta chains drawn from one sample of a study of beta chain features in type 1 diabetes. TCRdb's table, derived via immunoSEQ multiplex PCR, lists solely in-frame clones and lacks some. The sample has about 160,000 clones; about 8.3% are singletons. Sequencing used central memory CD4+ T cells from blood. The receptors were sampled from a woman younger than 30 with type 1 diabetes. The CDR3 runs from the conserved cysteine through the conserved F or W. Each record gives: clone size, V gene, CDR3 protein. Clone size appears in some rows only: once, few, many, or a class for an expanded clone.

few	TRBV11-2	CASSLLRRYEQYF
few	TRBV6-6	CASRKETGSNQPQHF
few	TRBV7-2	CASSRAGGEFF
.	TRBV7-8	CASSFGTTSPQETQYF
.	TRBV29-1	CSGRTSGTGELFF
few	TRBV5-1	CASSWTTSGGRGADTQYF
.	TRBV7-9	CASNFRGRDTEAFF
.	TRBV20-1	CSARPGIEAFF
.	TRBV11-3	CASSLDRETQYF
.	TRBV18	CASRRSGAYTGELFF
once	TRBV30	CACSGVAQPQHF
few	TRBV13	CASSLSQGVRRTDTQYF
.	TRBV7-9	CASSVGSDFKSETQYF
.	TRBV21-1	CASSARRLFPSSYNEQFF
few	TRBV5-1	CASSLSDPGADTQYF
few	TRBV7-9	CASSLAVEGYTF
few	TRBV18	CASSPGQGRYEQYF
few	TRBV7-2	CASSLVTSSGEQYF
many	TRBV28	CASSSPGQPSYEQYF
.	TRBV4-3	CASSQAVQATNEKLFF
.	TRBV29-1	CSVALTSSYNEQFF
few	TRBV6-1	CASSVAQAGVTEAFF
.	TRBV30	CAWGTAGEKLFF
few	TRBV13	CASSLGGLGGSYNEQFF
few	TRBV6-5	CASSYSGLDSYNEQFF
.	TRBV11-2	CASSQSRGYQETQYF
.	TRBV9	CASSGGLADYNEQFF
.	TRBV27	CASSSQGNYGYTF
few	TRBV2	CASSAATGRQETQYF
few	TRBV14	CASSPGQESSYEQYF
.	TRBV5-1	CATKTTPSSYNEQFF